The T cell receptor beta chain described here comes from a study of identical twins. Healthy Caucasians, and only they, were the donors. MiXCR, applied by TCRdb to the 5' RACE reads, yields one record per CDR3 protein. Among 1.5 million to 2 million distinct CDR3 sequences listed, under 35% were seen once. Study-level results: Excess sharing by twins proved weaker in beta out-of-frame sequences.

This clonotype was picked up many times. Antigen specificity is unknown. The CDR3 has 13 amino acids. Germline V gene sequence: CDR1 LGHDT, CDR2 YNNKEL (reference sequence). Trimming left V 2 bases short and J 0 bases short, with 3 bases between. This receptor was identified in a newborn girl in good health. Material for sequencing was cord blood. The genes are TRBV3-1 and TRBJ2-3; unclear D gene. The CDR3: CASSQYSTDTQYF. The CDR3 DNA reads as TGTGCCAGCAGCCAATACAGCACAGATACGCAGTATTTT.